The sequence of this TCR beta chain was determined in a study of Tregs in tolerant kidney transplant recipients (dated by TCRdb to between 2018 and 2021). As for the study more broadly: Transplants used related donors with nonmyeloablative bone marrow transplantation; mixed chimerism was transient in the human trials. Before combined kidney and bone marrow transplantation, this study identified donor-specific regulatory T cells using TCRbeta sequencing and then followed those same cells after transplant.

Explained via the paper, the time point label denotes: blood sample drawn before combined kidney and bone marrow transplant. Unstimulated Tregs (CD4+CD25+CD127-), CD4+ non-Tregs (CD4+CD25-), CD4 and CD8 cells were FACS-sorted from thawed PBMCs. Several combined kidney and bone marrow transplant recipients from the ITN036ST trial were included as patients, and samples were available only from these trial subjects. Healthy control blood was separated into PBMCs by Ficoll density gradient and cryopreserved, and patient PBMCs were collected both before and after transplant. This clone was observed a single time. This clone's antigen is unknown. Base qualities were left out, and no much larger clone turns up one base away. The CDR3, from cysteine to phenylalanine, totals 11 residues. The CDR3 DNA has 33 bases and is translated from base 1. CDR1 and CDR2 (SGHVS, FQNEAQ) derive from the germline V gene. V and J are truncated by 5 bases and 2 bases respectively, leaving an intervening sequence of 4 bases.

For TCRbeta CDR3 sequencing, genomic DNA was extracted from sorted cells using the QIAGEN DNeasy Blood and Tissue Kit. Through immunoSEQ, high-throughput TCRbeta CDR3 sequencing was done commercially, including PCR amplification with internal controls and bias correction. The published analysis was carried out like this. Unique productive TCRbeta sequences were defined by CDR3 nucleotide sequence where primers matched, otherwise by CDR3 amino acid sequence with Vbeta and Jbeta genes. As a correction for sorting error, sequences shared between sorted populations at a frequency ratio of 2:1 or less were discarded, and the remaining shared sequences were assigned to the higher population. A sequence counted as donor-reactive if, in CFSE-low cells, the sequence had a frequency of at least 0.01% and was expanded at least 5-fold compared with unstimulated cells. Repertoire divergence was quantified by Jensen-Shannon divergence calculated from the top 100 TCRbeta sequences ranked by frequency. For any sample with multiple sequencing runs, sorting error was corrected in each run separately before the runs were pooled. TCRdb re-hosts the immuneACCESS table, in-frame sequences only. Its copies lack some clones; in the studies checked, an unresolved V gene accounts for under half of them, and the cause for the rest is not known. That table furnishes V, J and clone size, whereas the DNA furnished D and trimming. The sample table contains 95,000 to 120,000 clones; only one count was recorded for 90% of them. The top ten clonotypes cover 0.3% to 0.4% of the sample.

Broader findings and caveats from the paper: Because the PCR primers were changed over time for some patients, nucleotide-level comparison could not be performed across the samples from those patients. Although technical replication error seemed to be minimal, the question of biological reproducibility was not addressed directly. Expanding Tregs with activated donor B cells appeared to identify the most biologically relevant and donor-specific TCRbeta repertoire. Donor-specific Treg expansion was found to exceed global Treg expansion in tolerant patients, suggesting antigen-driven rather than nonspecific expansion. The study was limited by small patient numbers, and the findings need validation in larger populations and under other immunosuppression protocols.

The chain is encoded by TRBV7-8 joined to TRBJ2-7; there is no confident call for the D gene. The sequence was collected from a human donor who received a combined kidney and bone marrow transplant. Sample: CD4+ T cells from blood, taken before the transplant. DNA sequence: TGTGCCAGCAGCACTACCTACGAGCAGTACTTC. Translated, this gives CASSTTYEQYF.